The 24 T cell receptor beta chains listed next were all sequenced from one sample in a study of breast tumors, draining lymph nodes, adjacent tissues (dated by TCRdb to about 2016). The lymph node samples were taken from the axillary draining lymph nodes of breast cancer patients. Library generation was performed with multiplex PCR. For sequencing, an Illumina HiSeq 2000 was employed. TCRdb reprocessing: public reads trimmed at Q25 with fastp, clones called with MiXCR, in-frame beta chains kept. Rows matching on CDR3 protein sequence are summarized as one entry with the most common DNA and genes. For this sample there are about 130,000 distinct CDR3 sequences; less than 20% appear just once. The top ten clonotypes cover roughly 3.6% of the sample. Sequences were obtained from axillary lymph node tissue. These receptors originate from a female donor with breast cancer. Some clones in this sample may be carry-over from other donors' samples.

The chain couples TRBV5-1 to TRBJ2-3; D is unclear. This CDR3 contains 15 residues. Trimming left V 0 bases short and J 4 bases short, with 12 bases between. The germline CDR1 and CDR2 sequences are SGHRS and YFSETQ. CDR3 sequence reads: CASSLAGNGADTQYF. The CDR3 bases are TGCGCCAGCAGCTTGGCTGGAAATGGCGCAGATACGCAGTATTTT.

This clonotype was counted ten times or more. V and J are TRBV2 and TRBJ2-3, with TRBD2 identical over 7 bases. The V gene end was trimmed by 4 bases and the J gene end by 3 bases; junction bases not matched to a gene: 1. The CDR3 extends over 13 amino acids. The germline CDR1 and CDR2 sequences are SNHLY and FYNNEI. CDR3 amino acids: CASSGGGTDTQYF. Here the CDR3 DNA reads TGTGCCAGCAGTGGGGGGGGGACAGATACGCAGTATTTT.

This clonotype has at least ten counts. The J gene is TRBJ2-7, the V gene TRBV6-1; no reliable D call. There are 14 residues in the CDR3. The V and J ends lost 4 bases and 0 bases respectively, with 10 bases between them. Germline values: CDR1 MNHNS, CDR2 SASEGT. The CDR3 DNA is TGTGCCAGCAGTGGTGGGATTGGCTCCTACGAGCAGTACTTC. This codes for CASSGGIGSYEQYF.

As concerns this clonotype: This may come from a read error, since a much larger clone is one base off. The chain recombines TRBV6-5 with TRBJ2-7, with D perhaps TRBD2 (5 bases). In germline, CDR1 is MNHEY, CDR2 SVGAGI. CDR3 length equals 15 residues. For the CDR3, the DNA is TGTGGCAGCAGTCCCCCCGGGATCCGGTCCTACGAGCAGTACTTC. This sequence encodes CGSSPPGIRSYEQYF.

This clonotype was detected many times. This chain uses TRBV5-1 with TRBJ2-2, with D possibly matching TRBD2 (5 bases). V was pared by 0 bases and J by 5 bases, with 8 bases between. The germline gives CDR1 SGHRS, CDR2 YFSETQ. The CDR3 is 14 residues long. In nucleotides, the CDR3 is TGCGCCAGCAGCTTGGCCCCGGGGACCGGGGAGCTGTTTTTT. Residues: CASSLAPGTGELFF.

This clonotype was observed many times. The rearrangement uses TRBV5-1 and TRBJ1-2; TRBD1 matches at 8 bases. J gave up 4 bases and V 3 bases, and 2 bases lay outside the gene matches. This CDR3 has 13 residues. Germline V gives CDR1 SGHRS, CDR2 YFSETQ. CDR3 in amino acids: CASSSGGAYGYTF. In DNA form, the CDR3 reads TGCGCCAGCAGCTCAGGGGGCGCCTATGGCTACACCTTC.

This clonotype was counted ten times or more. The chain recombines TRBV6-5 with TRBJ2-7; 11 nucleotides align to TRBD2. Looked up from germline, CDR1 is MNHEY and CDR2 is SVGAGI. The CDR3 consists of 14 residues. V lost 7 bases to trimming and J lost 3 bases; unmatched junction nucleotides: 5. DNA for the CDR3: TGTGCCAGCACCCCCGGGACTAGCGGCTACGAGCAGTACTTC. This encodes CASTPGTSGYEQYF.

On this clonotype: A junction boundary mismatches the germline segment, possibly from a read error. The chain combines TRBV5-4 with TRBJ2-2; 8 nucleotides align to TRBD2. The CDR3 totals 17 residues. The germline V gene has CDR1 SGHNT and CDR2 YYREEE (reference sequence). Written as DNA, the CDR3 is TGTGCCAGCAGTTCTACCGCCGGGGGGGATAACACCGGGGAGCTGCTTTTT. This translates into CASSSTAGGDNTGELLF.

Comment on this clonotype: A single base separates this from a much larger clone, so it may be a read error. The chain is built from TRBV28 and TRBJ2-7; TRBD1 aligns across 11 bases. CDR1 and CDR2 (germline): MDHEN, SYDVKM. The CDR3 consists of 13 residues. CDR3 sequence: CASTRTGGYGQYF. DNA of the CDR3: TGTGCCAGCACCCGGACAGGGGGCTACGGGCAGTACTTC.

This clonotype was picked up many times. The CDR3 sequence is CASSFGGSPGTYEQYF. For the CDR3, the DNA is TGTGCCAGCAGTTTTGGGGGCTCCCCGGGTACGTACGAGCAGTACTTC. V gene TRBV5-5 combines with J gene TRBJ2-7; perhaps TRBD1 as D (6 bases). The germline CDR1 and CDR2 sequences are SGHKS and YYEKEE (reference sequence). V shed 5 bases and J shed 4 bases, with 22 bases lying between them. This CDR3 is built from 16 residues.

Details on this clonotype: A much larger clone differs from this one at a single base, so this may be a read error. V is TRBV14 and J is TRBJ2-7; 7 positions match TRBD1. The CDR3 contains 15 residues. Trimming removed 6 bases from V and 0 bases from J; junction bases left unmatched: 8. CDR1 is SGHDN, CDR2 FVKESK, per germline. CDR3 DNA sequence: TGTGCCAGCAGACGCCTACAGGGGCTCTCCTACGAGCAGTACTTC. This gives the protein CASRRLQGLSYEQYF. The full variable domain, in which reference TRBV14 and TRBJ2-7 provide the parts outside the CDR3, is EAGVTQFPSHSVIEKGQTVTLRCDPISGHDNLYWYRRVMGKEIKFLLHFVKESKQDESGMPNNRFLAERTGGTYSTLKVQPAELEDSGVYFCASRRLQGLSYEQYFGPGTRLTVT.

This clonotype was counted at least ten times. The chain uses TRBV6-5 and TRBJ2-6; 7 positions agree with TRBD1. Per germline, CDR1 MNHEY and CDR2 SVGAGI. CDR3 length: 15 residues. The V gene end was trimmed by 10 bases and the J gene end by 2 bases; junction bases not matched to a gene: 8. The CDR3 region is CATGTARTGANVLTF. The DNA of the CDR3 is TGTGCCACCGGGACAGCACGGACTGGGGCCAACGTCCTGACTTTC.

This clonotype was observed at least ten times. The chain employs TRBV12-3 or TRBV12-4 and TRBJ2-2; 9 bases map to TRBD1. The CDR3 is 15 residues long. With V trimmed by 5 bases and J by 5 bases, 6 bases remained unmatched. CDR3 sequence: CASSPGQGTTGELFF. The DNA of the CDR3 is TGTGCCAGCAGTCCCGGACAGGGGACAACCGGGGAGCTGTTTTTT.

This clonotype has ten or more counts. The CDR3 protein is CASSPGTGGEKLFF. CDR3 nucleotide sequence: TGCGCCAGCAGCCCCGGGACAGGGGGAGAAAAACTGTTTTTT. This chain links TRBV5-1 with TRBJ1-4, with 11 bases identical to TRBD1. CDR3 size: 14 residues. CDR1 is SGHRS and CDR2 is YFSETQ in the germline V gene. V lost 4 bases and J lost 8; bases outside the gene matches: 4.

This clonotype appeared many times. The CDR3 DNA reads as TGTGCCAGCGCCCGGACTAGCGGGCCCTACGAGCAGTACTTC. Translated, it gives CASARTSGPYEQYF. The genes are TRBV7-3 and TRBJ2-7; 11 bases align to TRBD2. The CDR3 spans 14 residues. Per germline, CDR1 SGHTA and CDR2 FQGTGA. V was pared by 8 bases and J by 2 bases, with 5 bases of the junction left unmatched.

The rearrangement uses TRBV24-1 and TRBJ2-1, with D perhaps being TRBD1 or TRBD2 (6 bases each). Germline CDR1 and CDR2: KGHDR and SFDVKD. Trimming stripped 12 bases from V and 8 bases from J, with 22 bases between. The CDR3 has 14 amino acids. The CDR3 loop is CAATHGGLGDEQFF. CDR3 coding DNA: TGTGCCGCCACCCATGGGGGGCTCGGGGATGAGCAGTTCTTC.

At least ten counts were recorded for this clonotype. V gene TRBV9 combines with J gene TRBJ2-1; 8 bases align to TRBD1. The CDR3 covers 17 residues. CDR1 is SGDLS, CDR2 YYNGEE, per germline. After removal of 1 base from V and 0 bases from J, the junction contained 6 bases not matched to a gene. Here the CDR3 DNA reads TGTGCCAGCAGCGTAAGGGCAGGGGGCTTCTCCTACAATGAGCAGTTCTTC. It is translated as CASSVRAGGFSYNEQFF.

This clonotype was recorded many times. The V and J genes are TRBV7-2 and TRBJ2-1; the match to TRBD1 covers 9 bases. From germline, CDR1 is SGHTA and CDR2 FQGNSA. V shed 3 bases and J 9 bases; nucleotides not matched to a gene: 6. The CDR3 loop spans 14 amino acids. The CDR3 protein is CASSLGQGRGEQFF. In DNA form, the CDR3 reads TGTGCCAGCAGCTTGGGACAGGGACGTGGTGAGCAGTTCTTC.

This clonotype was picked up many times. V gene TRBV5-6 combines with J gene TRBJ1-2, with D tentatively TRBD1 (6 bases). Per the germline V gene, CDR1 is SGHDT and CDR2 is YYEEEE. The CDR3 loop spans 16 amino acids. Trimming stripped 0 bases from V and 2 bases from J, with 14 bases between. CDR3 coding DNA: TGTGCCAGCAGCTTGGCCAGGGGTGTTGGAAACTATGGCTACACCTTC. Protein: CASSLARGVGNYGYTF. The whole variable domain, filled in from reference TRBV5-6 and TRBJ1-2, reads DAGVTQSPTHLIKTRGQQVTLRCSPKSGHDTVSWYQQALGQGPQFIFQYYEEEERQRGNFPDRFSGHQFPNYSSELNVNALLLGDSALYLCASSLARGVGNYGYTFGSGTRLTVV.

A remark on this clonotype: A read error is possible here, since a much larger clone lies one base away. V gene TRBV19 combines with J gene TRBJ2-5, with D unresolved. Germline-derived CDR1 and CDR2 are LNHDA and SQIVND (reference sequence). There are 14 residues in the CDR3. Written as DNA, the CDR3 is TGTGCCAGTAGTGTGACACCATCGTCGGTGGCCCAGCACTTC. The encoded protein is CASSVTPSSVAQHF.

This clonotype was seen at least ten times. J is TRBJ2-5 and V is TRBV20-1; 10 bases are shared with TRBD2. V dropped 0 bases and J dropped 5; count of bases not matched to a gene: 9. CDR3 length: 16 amino acids. Germline V gene sequence: CDR1 DFQATT, CDR2 SNEGSKA (reference sequence). CDR3 DNA: TGCAGTGCTAGAGATCAGGCTAGCGGGAGAATTGAGACCCAGTACTTC. This gives the protein CSARDQASGRIETQYF.

Concerning this clonotype: A much bigger clone sits one base away, suggesting this may be a read error. V gene TRBV5-6 combines with J gene TRBJ2-7; no clear D gene. The germline V gene encodes CDR1 SGHDT and CDR2 YYEEEE. The CDR3 extends over 18 amino acids. V was trimmed by 5 bases and J by 0 bases, leaving 24 bases between them. CDR3 loop: CASSSSGPRYTYSYEQYF. DNA for the CDR3: TGTGCCAGCAGTTCATCGGGCCCCCGCTATACGTACTCCTACGAGCAGTACTTC.

The chain joins TRBV27 to TRBJ2-3; 13 positions agree with TRBD2. V trimming: 3 bases; J trimming: 2 bases; junction bases outside the gene matches: 5. This CDR3 comprises 17 residues. Germline lookup yields CDR1 MNHEY and CDR2 SMNVEV (reference sequence). CDR3 sequence: CASSFEGLAGHTDTQYF. Written as DNA, the CDR3 is TGTGCCAGCAGTTTCGAGGGACTAGCGGGACACACAGATACGCAGTATTTT.

Comment on this clonotype: This may arise from a read error, as a much more abundant clone is one base away. V and J are TRBV28 and TRBJ1-2; D is perhaps TRBD1 (6 bases). CDR1 is MDHEN, CDR2 SYDVKM, per germline. There are 11 residues in the CDR3. The CDR3, as DNA: TGTGCTTCGGGGGCAGCGAATGGCTACGCCTTC. Its protein product is CASGAANGYAF.